This T cell receptor beta chain was observed in a study of technical replicates of blood from a few donors. The method was immunoSEQ multiplex PCR; TCRdb's version includes in-frame clones alone and lacks a portion of them. This table holds approximately 77,000 clones, 85% to 95% found once. Sequenced sample: T cells isolated from PBMCs. The sequence derives from a human donor in good health.

Written as DNA, the CDR3 is TGTGCCAGCAGCTCATTACAGGGCTGGGGCTATGGCTACACCTTC. Encoded protein: CASSSLQGWGYGYTF. The gene calls are TRBV5-4 and TRBJ1-2; maybe TRBD1 (6 bases). From germline, CDR1 is SGHNT and CDR2 YYREEE (reference sequence). V was trimmed by 3 bases and J by 4 bases, leaving 16 bases between them. The CDR3 contains 15 residues. Full variable domain (outside the CDR3, taken from reference TRBV5-4 and TRBJ1-2): ETGVTQSPTHLIKTRGQQVTLRCSSQSGHNTVSWYQQALGQGPQFIFQYYREEENGRGNFPPRFSGLQFPNYSSELNVNALELDDSALYLCASSSLQGWGYGYTFGSGTRLTVV.